Below are 12 T cell receptor beta chains sequenced from a single sample in a study of blood T cells in healthy people across ages. Using a J-beta primer mix together with a sample-barcoded 5' primer, a second PCR was run for roughly 7 to 12 cycles. TCRdb analysed the 5' RACE reads with MiXCR anew, one entry per CDR3 protein. This sample carries over 1,500,000 distinct CDR3 sequences, around 50% of them seen once, and the ten largest clones take approximately 2%. Sequencing was carried out using blood. The receptors stem from a woman aged 35 to 49 in good health.

The rearrangement uses TRBV7-9 and TRBJ2-5; 7 nucleotides match TRBD1. Trimming at V came to 3 bases and at J to 2 bases, leaving 6 bases not matched to a gene. The length of the CDR3 is 15 residues. Germline lookup yields CDR1 SEHNR and CDR2 FQNEAQ (reference sequence). This chain's CDR3 is CASSFRQGMQETQYF. The CDR3 DNA reads TGTGCCAGCAGCTTCCGACAGGGTATGCAAGAGACCCAGTACTTC.

This clonotype turned up a few times. This rearrangement joins TRBV6-6 to TRBJ2-1; a weak D match, TRBD2 (6 bases). From germline, CDR1 is MNHNY and CDR2 SVGAGI (reference sequence). The V end lost 4 bases, the J end lost 10 bases, and 17 bases lay between the germline ends. The CDR3 is 14 amino acids. CDR3 bases: TGTGCCAGCAGTTTCCTTATGACGAGCGGGGAGCAGTTCTTC. This gives the protein CASSFLMTSGEQFF.

The chain carries TRBV20-1 and TRBJ2-7; TRBD1 agrees at 9 bases. The trim removed 1 base at V and 3 bases at J, leaving 10 bases unmatched. Germline loops: CDR1 DFQATT, CDR2 SNEGSKA (reference sequence). The CDR3 totals 16 residues. The CDR3 spells CSARAVFGQGRYEQYF. The CDR3 coding sequence is TGCAGTGCTAGAGCCGTATTCGGACAGGGGCGCTACGAGCAGTACTTC.

This clonotype was counted only a few times. This chain joins TRBV6-5 and TRBJ2-5, with D perhaps TRBD1 (6 bases). Germline V CDR1 and CDR2: MNHEY, SVGAGI. The CDR3 contains 15 residues. Trimming left V 6 bases short and J 3 bases short, with 17 bases between. The CDR3 loop is CASRGHGPFEETQYF. The CDR3 DNA reads as TGTGCCAGCAGGGGACACGGACCGTTTGAAGAGACCCAGTACTTC.

This clonotype was observed a few times. J is TRBJ1-2 and V is TRBV20-1, with TRBD1 as a possible D gene (6 bases). V dropped 4 bases and J dropped 4 bases, with 13 bases sitting between them. The CDR3 loop spans 13 amino acids. Germline loops: CDR1 DFQATT, CDR2 SNEGSKA (reference sequence). DNA of the CDR3: TGCAGTGCTAAGAAGGGACATACCTATGGCTACACCTTC. Translation: CSAKKGHTYGYTF.

The chain combines TRBV20-1 with TRBJ2-7; 11 bases agree with TRBD2. The CDR3 runs to 15 residues. V dropped 3 bases and J dropped 0; count of bases not matched to a gene: 4. Germline V lookup: CDR1 DFQATT, CDR2 SNEGSKA (reference sequence). The CDR3 DNA reads TGCAGTGCTAGGGTAGCGGGGGGGAGCTCCTACGAGCAGTACTTC. Its protein is CSARVAGGSSYEQYF.

CDR3 DNA sequence: TGTGCCAGCACGCCCTCTTACCGGGACAGGTTGTATGGCTACACCTTC. Translating gives CASTPSYRDRLYGYTF. The rearrangement uses TRBV6-5 and TRBJ1-2; 8 nucleotides match TRBD1. Germline values: CDR1 MNHEY, CDR2 SVGAGI. V was pared by 7 bases and J by 5 bases, with 15 bases of the junction left unmatched. This CDR3 has 16 residues.

The chain links TRBV5-1 to TRBJ1-6, with TRBD1 identical over 8 bases. Per the germline V gene, CDR1 is SGHRS and CDR2 is YFSETQ. This CDR3 comprises 15 residues. J lost 10 bases, V lost 6 bases, and 12 bases had no gene match. The CDR3 DNA reads TGCGCCAGCAACGCCGGACAGGGAACAGGATCACCCCTCCACTTT. Its protein product is CASNAGQGTGSPLHF.

Notes on this clonotype: Germline is not matched at one junction end, which may reflect a read error. V gene TRBV9 combines with J gene TRBJ2-3, with 7 bases that match TRBD2. This CDR3 is 15 amino acids long. Germline V lookup: CDR1 SGDLS, CDR2 YYNGEE. The CDR3 loop is CASSSSGAATDAQYF. For the CDR3, the DNA is TGTGCCAGCAGCTCAAGCGGGGCTGCCACAGATGCGCAGTATTTT.

This clonotype was seen a handful of times. The J gene is TRBJ2-7, the V gene TRBV5-1, with D perhaps TRBD1 (5 bases). The germline V gene encodes CDR1 SGHRS and CDR2 YFSETQ. V shed 2 bases and J shed 0 bases, with 12 bases lying between them. The CDR3 runs to 15 residues. CDR3 in DNA: TGCGCCAGCAGCTTCAGGGAAAGAATCTCCTACGAGCAGTACTTC. This translates into CASSFRERISYEQYF.

This clonotype was counted at least ten times. This rearrangement joins TRBV7-2 to TRBJ2-4, with no clear D. The CDR3 sequence is 16 residues long. V was shortened by 1 base and J by 0 bases, with 10 bases between the two germline ends. Germline CDR1 SGHTA, CDR2 FQGNSA. CDR3 in DNA: TGTGCCAGCAGCTTAGGGCGGCAGCTAGCCAAAAACATTCAGTACTTC. Protein sequence: CASSLGRQLAKNIQYF.

The chain employs TRBV7-6 and TRBJ1-2, with TRBD1 matching over 12 bases. CDR1 is SGHVS and CDR2 is FNYEAQ in the germline V gene. V dropped 5 bases and J dropped 0; count of bases not matched to a gene: 13. The CDR3 contains 19 residues. CDR3: CASSRTAPGQGAANYGYTF. The CDR3 DNA reads TGTGCCAGCAGCCGAACCGCACCGGGACAGGGGGCAGCTAACTATGGCTACACCTTC.